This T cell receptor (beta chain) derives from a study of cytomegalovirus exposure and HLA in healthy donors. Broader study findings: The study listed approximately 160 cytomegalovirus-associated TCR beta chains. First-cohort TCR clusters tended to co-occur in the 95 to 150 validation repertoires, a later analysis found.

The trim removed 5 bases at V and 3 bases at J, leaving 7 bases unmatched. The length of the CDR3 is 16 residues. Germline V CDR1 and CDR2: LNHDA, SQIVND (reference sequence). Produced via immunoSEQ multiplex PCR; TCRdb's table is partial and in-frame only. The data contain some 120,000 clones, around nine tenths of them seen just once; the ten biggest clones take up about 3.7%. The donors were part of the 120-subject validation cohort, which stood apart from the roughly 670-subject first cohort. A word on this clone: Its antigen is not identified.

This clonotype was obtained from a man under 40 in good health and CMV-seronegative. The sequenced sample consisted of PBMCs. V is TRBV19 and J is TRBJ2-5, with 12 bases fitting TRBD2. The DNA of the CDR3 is TGTGCCAGTAGTCGTGGACTAGCGGGGACCGAAGAGACCCAGTACTTC. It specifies CASSRGLAGTEETQYF.